Ten or more counts support the clone carrying this T cell receptor (beta chain). The antigen is undetermined. The sample belongs to a study of CD8 T cells in ankylosing spondylitis. This CDR3 contains 14 residues. V trimming: 8 bases; J trimming: 4 bases; junction bases outside the gene matches: 7. TCRdb itself ran the 5' RACE reads through MiXCR, one entry per CDR3 protein. Of roughly 250,000 distinct CDR3 sequences listed, roughly a tenth were seen once; the top ten hold roughly 2.5%. Findings of the study overall: CD8+ disease-linked clones were present at relatively low frequencies in blood.

The chain links TRBV12-3 or TRBV12-4 to TRBJ2-3, with 9 nucleotides matching TRBD1. The sequence derives from a male donor with ankylosing spondylitis or in good health (not recorded which). Input material: blood, either unsorted or a sorted T cell fraction (not recorded which). The CDR3 is CASSDRGSPDTQYF. The CDR3 nucleotides read TGTGCCAGCTCGGACAGGGGATCCCCAGATACGCAGTATTTT.